What follows is one T cell receptor beta chain and its context. Its specificity is not known. Produced via immunoSEQ multiplex PCR; TCRdb's table is partial and in-frame only. The sample holds 140,000 to 150,000 clones, roughly nine tenths seen once. The sample originates from a study of T cell responses to AZD1222 COVID-19 vaccine. Study-wide findings and caveats: Reportedly, nearly half of unique spike TCRs recognized epitopes outside B.1.351/B.1.1.7 mutations. Clonal diversity was possibly underestimated, and the donors were mostly white British, with more females. Spike-specific TCR breadth and depth grew following two AZD1222 doses. No day 14 peak samples; only post-peak repertoires were characterized.

The CDR3 runs 15 residues. The germline V gene encodes CDR1 GTSNPN and CDR2 SVGIG (reference sequence). Trimming pared 4 bases from V and 3 bases from J, leaving 16 bases between. This sample comprised peripheral blood, obtained 28 days after the second AZD1222 dose. The chain has TRBV30 and TRBJ2-1; D is uncertain. The sequence was obtained from an adult who received the AZD1222 COVID-19 vaccine. The CDR3 here is CAWTGSDGLYNEQFF. The DNA for the CDR3 is TGTGCCTGGACCGGATCGGATGGGCTCTACAATGAGCAGTTCTTC.